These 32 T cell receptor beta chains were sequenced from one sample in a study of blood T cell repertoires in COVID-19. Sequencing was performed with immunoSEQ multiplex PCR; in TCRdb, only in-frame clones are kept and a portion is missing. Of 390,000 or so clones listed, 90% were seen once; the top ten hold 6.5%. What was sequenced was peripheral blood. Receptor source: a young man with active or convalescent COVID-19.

CDR3 coding DNA: TGTGCCAGCAGCGCCGACAGTCTCTATGGCTACACCTTC. This encodes CASSADSLYGYTF. This chain links TRBV5-4 with TRBJ1-2, with D tentatively TRBD1 (5 bases). V lost 4 bases to trimming and J lost 4 bases, with 11 bases between them. This CDR3 spans 13 amino acids. Germline CDR1 is SGHNT and CDR2 is YYREEE (reference sequence).

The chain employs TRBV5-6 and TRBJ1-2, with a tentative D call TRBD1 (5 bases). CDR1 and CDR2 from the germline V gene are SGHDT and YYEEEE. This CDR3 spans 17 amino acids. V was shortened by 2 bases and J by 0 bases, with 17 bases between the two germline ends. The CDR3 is CASSFLGWGLTNYGYTF. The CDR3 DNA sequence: TGTGCCAGCAGCTTTCTGGGTTGGGGACTAACTAACTATGGCTACACCTTC. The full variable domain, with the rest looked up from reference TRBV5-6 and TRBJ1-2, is DAGVTQSPTHLIKTRGQQVTLRCSPKSGHDTVSWYQQALGQGPQFIFQYYEEEERQRGNFPDRFSGHQFPNYSSELNVNALLLGDSALYLCASSFLGWGLTNYGYTFGSGTRLTVV.

The chain's CDR3 is CSVEGTMGRGRLSYNEQFF. In DNA, the CDR3 is TGCAGCGTTGAAGGGACCATGGGCAGGGGAAGGCTTTCCTACAATGAGCAGTTCTTC. The rearrangement joins TRBV29-1 to TRBJ2-1, with D maybe TRBD1 (6 bases). The CDR3 runs to 19 residues. Germline values: CDR1 SQVTM, CDR2 ANQGSEA. Trimming removed 1 base from V and 1 base from J, with 23 bases in between.

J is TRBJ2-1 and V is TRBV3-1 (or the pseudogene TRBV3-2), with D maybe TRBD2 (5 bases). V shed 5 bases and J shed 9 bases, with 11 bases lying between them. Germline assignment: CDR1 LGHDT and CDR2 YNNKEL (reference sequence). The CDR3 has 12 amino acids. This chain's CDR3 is CASSKRVSEQFF. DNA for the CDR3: TGTGCCAGCAGCAAGAGGGTTAGTGAGCAGTTCTTC.

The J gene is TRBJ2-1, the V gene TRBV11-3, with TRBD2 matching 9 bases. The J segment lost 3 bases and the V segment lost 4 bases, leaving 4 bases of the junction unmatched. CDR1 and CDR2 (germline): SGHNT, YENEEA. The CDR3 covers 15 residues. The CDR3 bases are TGTGCCAGCAGCTCTACTAGCGGGTTCTACAATGAGCAGTTCTTC. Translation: CASSSTSGFYNEQFF.

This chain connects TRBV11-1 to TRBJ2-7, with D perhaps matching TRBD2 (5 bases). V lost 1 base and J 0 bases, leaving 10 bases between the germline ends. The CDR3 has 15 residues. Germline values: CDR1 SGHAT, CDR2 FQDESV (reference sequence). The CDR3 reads CASSLEEGYSYEQYF. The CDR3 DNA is TGTGCCAGCAGCTTAGAAGAGGGTTACTCCTACGAGCAGTACTTC.

DNA of the CDR3: TGTGCCAGCAGTGAATCCGCGGCTAGCGGTGCCTACGAGCAGTACTTC. The encoded protein is CASSESAASGAYEQYF. The J gene is TRBJ2-7, the V gene TRBV25-1, with 7 bases identical to TRBD2. CDR3 size: 16 residues. The V segment lost 1 base and the J segment 2 bases; nucleotides outside the gene matches: 8. Germline CDR1 is MGHDK and CDR2 is SYGVNS.

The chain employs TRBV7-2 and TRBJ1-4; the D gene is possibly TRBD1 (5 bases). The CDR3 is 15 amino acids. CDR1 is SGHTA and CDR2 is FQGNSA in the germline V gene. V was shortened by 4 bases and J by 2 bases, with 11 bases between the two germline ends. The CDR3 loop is CASSWLGATNEKLFF. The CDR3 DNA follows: TGTGCCAGCAGCTGGTTAGGGGCTACTAATGAAAAACTGTTTTTT.

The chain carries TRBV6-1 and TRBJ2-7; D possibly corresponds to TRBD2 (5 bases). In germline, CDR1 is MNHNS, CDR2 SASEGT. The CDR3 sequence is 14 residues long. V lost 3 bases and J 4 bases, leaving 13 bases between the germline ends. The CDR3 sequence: CASSDRGIEYEQYF. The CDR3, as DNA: TGTGCCAGCAGTGACAGAGGGATTGAGTACGAGCAGTACTTC.

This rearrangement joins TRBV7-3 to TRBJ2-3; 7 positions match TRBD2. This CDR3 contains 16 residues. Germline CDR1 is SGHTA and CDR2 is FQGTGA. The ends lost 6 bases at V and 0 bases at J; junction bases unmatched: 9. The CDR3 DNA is TGTGCCAGCAGAAGACGAGGCGGGGGTAGCACAGATACGCAGTATTTT. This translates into CASRRRGGGSTDTQYF.

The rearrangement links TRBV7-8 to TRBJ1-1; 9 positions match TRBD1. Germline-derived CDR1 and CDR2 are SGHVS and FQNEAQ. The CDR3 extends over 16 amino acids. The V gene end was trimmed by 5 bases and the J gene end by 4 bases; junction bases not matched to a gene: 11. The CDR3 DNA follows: TGTGCCAGCAGCCTCCTACCGGGACAGGGTTCCACTGAAGCTTTCTTT. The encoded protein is CASSLLPGQGSTEAFF.

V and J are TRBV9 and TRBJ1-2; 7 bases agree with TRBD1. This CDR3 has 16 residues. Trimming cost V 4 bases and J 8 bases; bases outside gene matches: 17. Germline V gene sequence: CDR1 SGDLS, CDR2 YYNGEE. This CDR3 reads CASSLLERGRLGGYTF. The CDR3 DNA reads TGTGCCAGCAGCCTACTCGAAAGGGGGCGCCTGGGAGGCTACACCTTC.

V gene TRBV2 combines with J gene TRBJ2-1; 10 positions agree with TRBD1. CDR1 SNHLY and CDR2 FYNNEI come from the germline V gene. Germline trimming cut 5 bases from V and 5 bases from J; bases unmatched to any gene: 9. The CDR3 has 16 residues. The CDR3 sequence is CASSSLGTGEDNEQFF. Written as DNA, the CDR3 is TGTGCCAGCAGTTCCTTAGGGACAGGGGAGGACAATGAGCAGTTCTTC.

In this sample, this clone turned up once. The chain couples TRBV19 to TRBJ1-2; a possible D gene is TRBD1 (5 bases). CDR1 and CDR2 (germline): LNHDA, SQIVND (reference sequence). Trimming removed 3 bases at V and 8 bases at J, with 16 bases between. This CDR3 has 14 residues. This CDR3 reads CASSITTQGAGYTF. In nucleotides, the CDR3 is TGTGCCAGTAGTATCACCACTCAGGGTGCCGGCTACACCTTC.

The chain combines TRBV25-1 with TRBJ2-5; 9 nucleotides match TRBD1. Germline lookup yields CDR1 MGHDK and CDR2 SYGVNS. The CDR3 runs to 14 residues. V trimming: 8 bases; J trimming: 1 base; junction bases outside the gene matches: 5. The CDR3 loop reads CASGRDRAQETQYF. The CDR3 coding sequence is TGTGCCAGCGGTCGGGACAGGGCCCAAGAGACCCAGTACTTC.

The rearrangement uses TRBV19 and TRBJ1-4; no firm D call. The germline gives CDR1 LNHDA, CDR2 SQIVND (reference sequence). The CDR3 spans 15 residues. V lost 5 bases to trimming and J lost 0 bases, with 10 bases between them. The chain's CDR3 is CASSDYAATNEKLFF. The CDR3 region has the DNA TGTGCCAGTAGTGATTACGCGGCAACTAATGAAAAACTGTTTTTT.

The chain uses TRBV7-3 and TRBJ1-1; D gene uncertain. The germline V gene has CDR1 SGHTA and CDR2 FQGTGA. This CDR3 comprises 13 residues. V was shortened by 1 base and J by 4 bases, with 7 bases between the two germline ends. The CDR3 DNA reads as TGTGCCAGCAGCTTAAACCCGGGCACTGAAGCTTTCTTT. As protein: CASSLNPGTEAFF.

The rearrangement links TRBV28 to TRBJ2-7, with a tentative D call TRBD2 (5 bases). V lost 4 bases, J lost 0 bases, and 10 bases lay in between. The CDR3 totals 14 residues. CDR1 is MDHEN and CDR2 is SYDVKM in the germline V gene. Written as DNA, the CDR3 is TGTGCCAGCAGTTCGGGGTTCAGCTCCTACGAGCAGTACTTC. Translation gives CASSSGFSSYEQYF. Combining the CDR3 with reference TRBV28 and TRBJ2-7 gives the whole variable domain DVKVTQSSRYLVKRTGEKVFLECVQDMDHENMFWYRQDPGLGLRLIYFSYDVKMKEKGDIPEGYSVSREKKERFSLILESASTNQTSMYLCASSSGFSSYEQYFGPGTRLTVT.

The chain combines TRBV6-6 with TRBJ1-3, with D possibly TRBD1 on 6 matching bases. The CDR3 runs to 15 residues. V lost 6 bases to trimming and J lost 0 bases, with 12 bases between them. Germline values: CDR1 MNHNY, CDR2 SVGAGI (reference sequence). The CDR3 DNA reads TGTGCCAGCAGCGGACAGTTGAGCTCTGGAAACACCATATATTTT. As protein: CASSGQLSSGNTIYF.

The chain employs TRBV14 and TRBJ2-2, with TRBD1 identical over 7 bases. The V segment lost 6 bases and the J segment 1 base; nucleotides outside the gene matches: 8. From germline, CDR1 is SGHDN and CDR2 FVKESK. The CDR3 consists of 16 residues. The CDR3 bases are TGTGCCAGCAGTCCTAATTCAGGGGGGAACACCGGGGAGCTGTTTTTT. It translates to CASSPNSGGNTGELFF.

The CDR3 nucleotides read TGTGCCAGCAGCCGGACAGGGAGTGTGAACACTGAAGCTTTCTTT. It yields the protein CASSRTGSVNTEAFF. The chain uses TRBV7-8 and TRBJ1-1, with 8 bases lining up with TRBD1. Germline V gene data show CDR1 as SGHVS and CDR2 as FQNEAQ. V trimming: 5 bases; J trimming: 0 bases; junction bases outside the gene matches: 5. CDR3 length: 15 residues.

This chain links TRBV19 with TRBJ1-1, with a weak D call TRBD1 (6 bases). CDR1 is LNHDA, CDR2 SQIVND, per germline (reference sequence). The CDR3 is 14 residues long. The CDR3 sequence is CATQKGRGLVEAFF. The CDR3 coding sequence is TGTGCGACTCAAAAGGGCAGGGGACTAGTTGAAGCTTTCTTT.

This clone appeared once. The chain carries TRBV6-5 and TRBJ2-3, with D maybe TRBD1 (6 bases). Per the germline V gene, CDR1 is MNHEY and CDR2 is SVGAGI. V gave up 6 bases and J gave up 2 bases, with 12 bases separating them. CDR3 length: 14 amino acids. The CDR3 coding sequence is TGTGCCAGCAGCGTACAGGGATACACAGATACGCAGTATTTT. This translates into CASSVQGYTDTQYF.

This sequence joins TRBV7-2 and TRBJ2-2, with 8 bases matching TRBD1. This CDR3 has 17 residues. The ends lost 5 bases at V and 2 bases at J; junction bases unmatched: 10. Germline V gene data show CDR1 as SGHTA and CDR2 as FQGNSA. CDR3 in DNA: TGTGCCAGCAGCCTCGCCCGGACAGGGCTTAACACCGGGGAGCTGTTTTTT. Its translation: CASSLARTGLNTGELFF.

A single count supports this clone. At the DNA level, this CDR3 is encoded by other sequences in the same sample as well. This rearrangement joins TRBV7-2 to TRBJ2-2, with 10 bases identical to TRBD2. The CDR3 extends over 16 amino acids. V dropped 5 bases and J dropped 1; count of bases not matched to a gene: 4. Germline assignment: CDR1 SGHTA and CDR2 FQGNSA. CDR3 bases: TGTGCCAGCAGCCCTCGACTAGCGGGGAACACCGGGGAGCTGTTTTTT. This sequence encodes CASSPRLAGNTGELFF.

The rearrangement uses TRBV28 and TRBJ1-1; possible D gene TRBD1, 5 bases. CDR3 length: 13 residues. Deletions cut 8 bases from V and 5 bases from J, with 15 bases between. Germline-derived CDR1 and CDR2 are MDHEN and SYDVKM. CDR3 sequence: CASLRGMRTEAFF. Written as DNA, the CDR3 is TGTGCCAGCCTCCGGGGGATGAGGACTGAAGCTTTCTTT.

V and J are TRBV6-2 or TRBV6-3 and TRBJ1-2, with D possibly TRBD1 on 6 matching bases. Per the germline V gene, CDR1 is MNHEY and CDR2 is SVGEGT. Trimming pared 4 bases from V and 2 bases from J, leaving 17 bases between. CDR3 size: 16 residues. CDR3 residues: CASSSRSGTSNYGYTF. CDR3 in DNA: TGTGCCAGCAGTTCGCGCTCCGGGACATCGAACTATGGCTACACCTTC.

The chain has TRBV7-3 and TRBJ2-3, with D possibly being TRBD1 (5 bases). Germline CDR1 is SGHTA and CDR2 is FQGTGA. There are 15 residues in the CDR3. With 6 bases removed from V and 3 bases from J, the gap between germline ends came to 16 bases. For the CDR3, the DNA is TGTGCCAGCAGTCTCGGCGGTGGGGCTACAGATACGCAGTATTTT. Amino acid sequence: CASSLGGGATDTQYF.

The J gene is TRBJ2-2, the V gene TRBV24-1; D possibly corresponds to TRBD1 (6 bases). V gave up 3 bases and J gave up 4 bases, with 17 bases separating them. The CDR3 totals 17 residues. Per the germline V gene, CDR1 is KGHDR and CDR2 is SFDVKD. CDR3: CATSDLTLDSFTGELFF. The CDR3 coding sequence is TGTGCCACCAGTGATCTTACTCTGGACAGCTTCACCGGGGAGCTGTTTTTT.

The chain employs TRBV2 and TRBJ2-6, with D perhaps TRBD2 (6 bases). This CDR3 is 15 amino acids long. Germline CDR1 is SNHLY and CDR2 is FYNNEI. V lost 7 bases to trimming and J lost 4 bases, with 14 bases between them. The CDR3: CASTREASGANVLTF. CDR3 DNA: TGTGCCAGCACCAGGGAGGCATCCGGGGCCAACGTCCTGACTTTC.

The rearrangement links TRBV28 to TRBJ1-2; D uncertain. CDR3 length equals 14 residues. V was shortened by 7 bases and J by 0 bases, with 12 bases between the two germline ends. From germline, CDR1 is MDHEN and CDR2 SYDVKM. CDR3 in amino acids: CASTPTPANYGYTF. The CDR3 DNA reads TGTGCCAGCACCCCGACTCCCGCTAACTATGGCTACACCTTC.

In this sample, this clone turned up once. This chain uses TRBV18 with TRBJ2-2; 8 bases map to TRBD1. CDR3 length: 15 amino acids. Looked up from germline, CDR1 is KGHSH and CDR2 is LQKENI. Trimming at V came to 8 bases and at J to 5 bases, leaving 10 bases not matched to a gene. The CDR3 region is CASLTVQGATGELFF. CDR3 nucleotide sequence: TGTGCCAGCCTCACAGTGCAGGGGGCAACCGGGGAGCTGTTTTTT.